This T cell receptor beta chain was recovered during a study of OX40 agonist ivuxolimab in advanced cancers. Study context: The study treated patients with ivuxolimab, an agonistic anti-OX40 (CD134) antibody. Findings of the study overall: Low normalized T-cell clonal expansion was also seen in some nonresponders. In CD8+ T cells, expanded clones were on average more numerous than in CD4+. CD4+ and CD8+ blood T cells expanded clonally by week 6 at 0.1 to 3.0 mg/kg.

Sequenced by immunoSEQ multiplex PCR; TCRdb stores in-frame clones only, minus some. The table records more than 55,000 clones, 80% to 90% of them present only once. CDR1 DFQATT and CDR2 SNEGSKA come from the germline V gene (reference sequence). V was clipped by 3 bases and J by 7 bases, with 9 bases between them. The CDR3 runs to 11 residues. About this clone itself: Its antigen is undetermined.

Specimen: CD4+ or CD8+ T cells sorted from blood, collected in a trial of the OX40 agonist ivuxolimab. The TCR sequence derives from an adult with an advanced solid tumor such as melanoma, head and neck, liver or kidney cancer. This sequence joins TRBV20-1 and TRBJ1-1; no reliable D call. The CDR3 is CSASRAVEAFF. CDR3 nucleotides: TGCAGTGCTAGCCGGGCCGTTGAAGCTTTCTTT.